This TCR beta chain was identified during a study of blood T cell repertoires in COVID-19. Germline values: CDR1 SGDLS, CDR2 YYNGEE. The CDR3 totals 14 residues. The V gene lost 4 bases and the J gene lost 2 bases, with 9 bases spanning the gap. Per the original data handling: How many nucleated cells were present was estimated from reference gene primer amplification. TCRdb's table, derived via immunoSEQ multiplex PCR, lists solely in-frame clones and lacks some. That table gives V, J and clone size, and the DNA gave D and trimming. The repertoire holds some 270,000 clones, approximately 90% seen once, with less than 3.5% in the top ten.

The TCR sequence derives from a middle-aged man who had been exposed to COVID-19. Sequencing was performed on PBMCs or T cells enriched from blood (not recorded which). The chain combines TRBV9 with TRBJ2-2, with D hard to call. The CDR3 DNA sequence: TGTGCCAGCAGCCCAGTGTCAAACACCGGGGAGCTGTTTTTT. The encoded protein is CASSPVSNTGELFF.